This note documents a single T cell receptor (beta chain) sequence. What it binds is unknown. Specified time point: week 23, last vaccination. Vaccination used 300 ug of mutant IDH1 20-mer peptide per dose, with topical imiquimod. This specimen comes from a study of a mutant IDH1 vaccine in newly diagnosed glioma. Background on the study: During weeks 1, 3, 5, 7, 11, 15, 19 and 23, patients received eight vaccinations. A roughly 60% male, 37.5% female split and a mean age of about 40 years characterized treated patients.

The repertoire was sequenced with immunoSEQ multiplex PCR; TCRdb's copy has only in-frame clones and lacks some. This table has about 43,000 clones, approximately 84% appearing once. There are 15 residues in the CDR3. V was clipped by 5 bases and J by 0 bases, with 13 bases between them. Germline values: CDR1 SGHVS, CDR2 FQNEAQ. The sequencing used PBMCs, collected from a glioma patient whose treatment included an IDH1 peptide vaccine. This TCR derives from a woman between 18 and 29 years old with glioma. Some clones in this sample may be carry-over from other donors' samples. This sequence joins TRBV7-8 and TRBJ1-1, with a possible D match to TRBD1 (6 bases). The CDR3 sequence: CASSLDSFMNTEAFF. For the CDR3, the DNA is TGTGCCAGCAGCCTGGACAGCTTCATGAACACTGAAGCTTTCTTT.